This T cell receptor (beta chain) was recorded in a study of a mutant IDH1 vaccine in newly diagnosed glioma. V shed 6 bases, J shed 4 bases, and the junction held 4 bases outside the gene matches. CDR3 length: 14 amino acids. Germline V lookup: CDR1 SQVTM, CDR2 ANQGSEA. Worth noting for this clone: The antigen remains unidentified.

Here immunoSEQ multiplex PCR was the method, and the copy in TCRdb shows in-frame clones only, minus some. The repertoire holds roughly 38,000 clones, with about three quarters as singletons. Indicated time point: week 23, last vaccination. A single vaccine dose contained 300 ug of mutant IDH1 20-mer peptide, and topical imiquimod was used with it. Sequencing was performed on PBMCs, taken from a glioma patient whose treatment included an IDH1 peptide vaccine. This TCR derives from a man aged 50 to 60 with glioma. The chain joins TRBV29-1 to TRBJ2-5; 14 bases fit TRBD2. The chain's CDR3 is CSVGLAGVSETQYF. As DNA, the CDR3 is TGCAGCGTGGGACTAGCGGGGGTGTCAGAGACCCAGTACTTC.